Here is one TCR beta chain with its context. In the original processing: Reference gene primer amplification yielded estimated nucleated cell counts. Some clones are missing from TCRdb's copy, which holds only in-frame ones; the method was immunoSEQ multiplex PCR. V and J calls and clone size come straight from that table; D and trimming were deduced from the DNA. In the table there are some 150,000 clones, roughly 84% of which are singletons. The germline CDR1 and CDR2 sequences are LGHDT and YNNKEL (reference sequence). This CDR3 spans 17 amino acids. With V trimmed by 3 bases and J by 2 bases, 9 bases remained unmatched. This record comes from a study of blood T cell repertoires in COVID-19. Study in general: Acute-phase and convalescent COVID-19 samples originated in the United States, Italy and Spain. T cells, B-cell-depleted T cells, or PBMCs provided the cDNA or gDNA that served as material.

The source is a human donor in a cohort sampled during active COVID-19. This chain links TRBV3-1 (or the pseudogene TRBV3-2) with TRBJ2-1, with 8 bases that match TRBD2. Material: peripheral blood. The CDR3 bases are TGTGCCAGCAGCCAGCTAGATCGCGGGGGGCCCTACAATGAGCAGTTCTTC. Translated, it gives CASSQLDRGGPYNEQFF.